Here is one TCR beta chain with its context. Antigen specificity is unknown. The junction had 2 bases not matched to a gene; V was cut back by 6 bases and J by 4 bases. The CDR3 extends over 12 amino acids. Looked up from germline, CDR1 is SNHLY and CDR2 is FYNNEI. This entry belongs to a study of cytomegalovirus exposure and HLA in healthy donors. The study's findings and limits: Presence/absence analysis assumed near-uniform sequencing depth across donors. Several of the most significant clusters were apparently associated with common viral pathogens in a later analysis. What TCR beta sequences reportedly achieved was accurate prediction of HLA-A and HLA-B alleles in most subjects.

PCR amplification relied on 60 Vbeta primers (plus 13 Jbeta primers). Profiled with immunoSEQ multiplex PCR; TCRdb holds only in-frame clones, not every one. Found here are 240,000 or so clones, roughly 87% of them singletons; the top ten hold approximately 5.3%. Sequenced input: PBMCs. The sequence came from a woman in her forties in good health and CMV-seropositive. The genes are TRBV2 and TRBJ1-2, with 7 bases identical to TRBD1. CDR3 residues: CASRGTVYGYTF. The CDR3 DNA sequence: TGTGCCAGCAGAGGGACAGTCTATGGCTACACCTTC.